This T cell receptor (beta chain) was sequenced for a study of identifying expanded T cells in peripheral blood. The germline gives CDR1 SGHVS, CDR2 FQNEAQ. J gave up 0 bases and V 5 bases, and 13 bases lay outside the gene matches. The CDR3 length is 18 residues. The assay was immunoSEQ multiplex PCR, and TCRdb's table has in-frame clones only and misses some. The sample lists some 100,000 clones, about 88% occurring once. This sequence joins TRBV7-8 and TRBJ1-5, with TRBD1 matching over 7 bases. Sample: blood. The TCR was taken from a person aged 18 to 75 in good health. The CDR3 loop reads CASSRRQGAHYSNQPQHF. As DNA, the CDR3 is TGTGCCAGCAGCCGACGACAGGGCGCCCATTATAGCAATCAGCCCCAGCATTTT. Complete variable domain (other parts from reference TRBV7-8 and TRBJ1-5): GAGVSQSPRYKVAKRGQDVALRCDPISGHVSLFWYQQALGQGPEFLTYFQNEAQLDKSGLPSDRFFAERPEGSVSTLKIQRTQQEDSAVYLCASSRRQGAHYSNQPQHFGDGTRLSIL.